The 8 T cell receptor beta chains listed next were all sequenced from one sample in a study of tumor-infiltrating lymphocytes in localized non-small cell lung cancer. Profiling relied on immunoSEQ multiplex PCR, and the TCRdb table lists in-frame clones only, not all of them. Among approximately 17,000 clones listed, about three quarters were seen once. The sequenced sample consisted of lung tumor tissue. The receptors were sampled from a human donor with non-small cell lung cancer.

The rearrangement joins TRBV2 to TRBJ2-3, with D tentatively TRBD2 (6 bases). Germline CDR1 SNHLY, CDR2 FYNNEI. This CDR3 region has 15 residues. Deletions cut 9 bases from V and 0 bases from J, with 16 bases between. CDR3 in amino acids: CASTVGGSSTDTQYF. DNA of the CDR3: TGTGCCAGTACCGTGGGGGGATCTAGCACAGATACGCAGTATTTT. The full variable domain, rest sourced from reference TRBV2 and TRBJ2-3, is EPEVTQTPSHQVTQMGQEVILRCVPISNHLYFYWYRQILGQKVEFLVSFYNNEISEKSEIFDDQFSVERPDGSNFTLKIRSTKLEDSAMYFCASTVGGSSTDTQYFGPGTRLTVL.

This clone was seen only a few times. The J gene is TRBJ2-7, the V gene TRBV5-6; 14 bases agree with TRBD2. Germline V gene data show CDR1 as SGHDT and CDR2 as YYEEEE. The CDR3 sequence is 15 residues long. With V trimmed by 4 bases and J by 1 base, 1 base remained unmatched. The CDR3: CASSGTSGSSYEQYF. The CDR3 DNA is TGTGCCAGCAGCGGGACTAGCGGGAGTTCCTACGAGCAGTACTTC.

This clone was picked up a small number of times. V gene TRBV19 combines with J gene TRBJ1-4; 8 bases line up with TRBD1. The germline V gene encodes CDR1 LNHDA and CDR2 SQIVND (reference sequence). With 4 bases clipped from V and 0 bases from J, the junction kept 4 bases outside the gene matches. This CDR3 is built from 16 residues. The CDR3, as DNA: TGTGCCAGTAGTAAGGGACAGGCTACAACTAATGAAAAACTGTTTTTT. It yields the protein CASSKGQATTNEKLFF. The full variable domain, with the rest looked up from reference TRBV19 and TRBJ1-4, is DGGITQSPKYLFRKEGQNVTLSCEQNLNHDAMYWYRQDPGQGLRLIYYSQIVNDFQKGDIAEGYSVSREKKESFPLTVTSAQKNPTAFYLCASSKGQATTNEKLFFGSGTQLSVL.

This sequence joins TRBV7-2 and TRBJ2-7; maybe TRBD1 (6 bases). V lost 0 bases and J 3 bases, leaving 9 bases between the germline ends. Germline CDR1 reads SGHTA; CDR2 reads FQGNSA. The CDR3 runs to 14 residues. CDR3 DNA sequence: TGTGCCAGCAGCTTAGCCCCAGGGGACTACGAGCAGTACTTC. Protein product: CASSLAPGDYEQYF.

This chain links TRBV18 with TRBJ1-5; D is uncertain. This CDR3 comprises 16 residues. Per the germline V gene, CDR1 is KGHSH and CDR2 is LQKENI. Trimming cost V 5 bases and J 1 base, with 15 bases left between them. The CDR3 spells CASSANIGSSNQPQHF. The CDR3 nucleotides read TGTGCCAGCTCAGCCAATATAGGGAGCAGCAATCAGCCCCAGCATTTT.

This chain joins TRBV6-1 and TRBJ2-7, with 7 positions matching TRBD2. The CDR3 sequence is 17 residues long. The germline CDR1 and CDR2 sequences are MNHNS and SASEGT. V dropped 2 bases and J dropped 2; count of bases not matched to a gene: 12. Written as DNA, the CDR3 is TGTGCCAGCAGTGAAAGCATTTTTCGGGAGGAAGCCTACGAGCAGTACTTC. It is translated as CASSESIFREEAYEQYF.

This rearrangement joins TRBV21-1 to TRBJ2-5; the table's TRBD1 call for D was not verified on the DNA. TRBV21-1 is assigned pseudogene status. CDR3 length: 14 amino acids. The CDR3 DNA is TGTGCCAGCAGGTCCAGGGGGCGGAAAGAGACCCAGTACTTC. Its translation is CASRSRGRKETQYF.

The J gene is TRBJ2-7, the V gene TRBV28, with 12 bases lining up with TRBD2. Looked up from germline, CDR1 is MDHEN and CDR2 is SYDVKM. Trimming at V came to 6 bases and at J to 1 base, leaving 1 base not matched to a gene. This CDR3 contains 14 residues. CDR3 sequence: CASRGLAGSYEQYF. CDR3 bases: TGTGCCAGCAGAGGACTAGCGGGATCCTACGAGCAGTACTTC.